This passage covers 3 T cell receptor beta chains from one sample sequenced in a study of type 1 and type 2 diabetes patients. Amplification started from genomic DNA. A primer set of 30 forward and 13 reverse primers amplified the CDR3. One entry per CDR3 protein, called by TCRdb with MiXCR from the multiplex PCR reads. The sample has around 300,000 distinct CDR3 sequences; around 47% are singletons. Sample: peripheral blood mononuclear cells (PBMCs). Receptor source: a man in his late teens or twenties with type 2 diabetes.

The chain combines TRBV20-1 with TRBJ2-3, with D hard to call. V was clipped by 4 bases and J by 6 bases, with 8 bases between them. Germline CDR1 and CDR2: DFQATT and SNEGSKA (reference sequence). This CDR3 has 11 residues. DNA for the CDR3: TGCAGTGCTACTGAGAGGGATACGCAGTATTTT. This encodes CSATERDTQYF.

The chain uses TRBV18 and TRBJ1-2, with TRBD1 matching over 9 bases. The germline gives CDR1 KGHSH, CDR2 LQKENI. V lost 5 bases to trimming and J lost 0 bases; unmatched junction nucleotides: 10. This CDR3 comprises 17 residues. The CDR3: CASSSGTGIWANYGYTF. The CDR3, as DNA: TGTGCCAGCTCATCCGGGACAGGGATTTGGGCTAACTATGGCTACACCTTC.

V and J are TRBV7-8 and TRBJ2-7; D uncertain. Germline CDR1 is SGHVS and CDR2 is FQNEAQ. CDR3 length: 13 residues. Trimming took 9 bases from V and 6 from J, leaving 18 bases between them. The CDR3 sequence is CASTPSRVSEQYF. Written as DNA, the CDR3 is TGTGCCAGTACCCCGTCTAGGGTCTCCGAGCAGTACTTC. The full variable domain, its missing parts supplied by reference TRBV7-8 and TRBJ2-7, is GAGVSQSPRYKVAKRGQDVALRCDPISGHVSLFWYQQALGQGPEFLTYFQNEAQLDKSGLPSDRFFAERPEGSVSTLKIQRTQQEDSAVYLCASTPSRVSEQYFGPGTRLTVT.